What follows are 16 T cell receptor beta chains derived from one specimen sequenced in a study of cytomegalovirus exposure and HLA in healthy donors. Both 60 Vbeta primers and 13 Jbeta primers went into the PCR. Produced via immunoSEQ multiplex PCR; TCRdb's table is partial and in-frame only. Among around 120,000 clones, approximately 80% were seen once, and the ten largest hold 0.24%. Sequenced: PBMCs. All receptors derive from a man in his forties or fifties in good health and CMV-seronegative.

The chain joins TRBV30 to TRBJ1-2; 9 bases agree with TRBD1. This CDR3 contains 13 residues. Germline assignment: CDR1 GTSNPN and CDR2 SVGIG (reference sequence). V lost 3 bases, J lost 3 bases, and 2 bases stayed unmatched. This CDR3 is CAWRRDRDYGYTF. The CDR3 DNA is TGTGCCTGGAGGAGGGACAGGGACTATGGCTACACCTTC. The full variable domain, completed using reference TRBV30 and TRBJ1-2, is SQTIHQWPATLVQPVGSPLSLECTVEGTSNPNLYWYRQAAGRGLQLLFYSVGIGQISSEVPQNLSASRPQDRQFILSSKKLLLSDSGFYLCAWRRDRDYGYTFGSGTRLTVV.

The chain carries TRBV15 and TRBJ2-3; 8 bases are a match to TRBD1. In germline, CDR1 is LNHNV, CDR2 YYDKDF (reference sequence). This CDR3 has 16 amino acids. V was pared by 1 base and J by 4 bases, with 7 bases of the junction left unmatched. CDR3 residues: CATSRGVGQGPDTQYF. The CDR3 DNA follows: TGTGCCACCAGCAGAGGGGTTGGACAGGGTCCAGATACGCAGTATTTT.

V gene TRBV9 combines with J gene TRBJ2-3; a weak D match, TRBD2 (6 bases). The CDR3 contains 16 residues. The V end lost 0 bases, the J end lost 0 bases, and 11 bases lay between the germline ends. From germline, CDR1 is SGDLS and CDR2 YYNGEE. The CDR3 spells CASSVAGLPSTDTQYF. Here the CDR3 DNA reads TGTGCCAGCAGCGTAGCGGGACTCCCTAGCACAGATACGCAGTATTTT.

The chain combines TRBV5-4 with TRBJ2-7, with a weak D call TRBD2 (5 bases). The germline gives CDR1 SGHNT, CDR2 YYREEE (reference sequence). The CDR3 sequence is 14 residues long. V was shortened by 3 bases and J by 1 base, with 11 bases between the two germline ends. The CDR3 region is CASSYTGGSYEQYF. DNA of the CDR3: TGTGCCAGCAGCTATACGGGCGGGTCCTACGAGCAGTACTTC.

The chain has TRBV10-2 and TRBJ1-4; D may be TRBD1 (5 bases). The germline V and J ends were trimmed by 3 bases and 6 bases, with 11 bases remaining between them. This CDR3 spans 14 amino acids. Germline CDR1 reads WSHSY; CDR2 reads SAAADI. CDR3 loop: CASSDNPGYEKLFF. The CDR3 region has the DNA TGCGCCAGCAGTGACAACCCAGGGTATGAAAAACTGTTTTTT.

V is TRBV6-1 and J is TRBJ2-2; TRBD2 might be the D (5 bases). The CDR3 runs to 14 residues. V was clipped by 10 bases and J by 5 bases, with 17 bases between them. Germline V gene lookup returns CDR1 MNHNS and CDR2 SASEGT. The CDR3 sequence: CATSSGFGTGELFF. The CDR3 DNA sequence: TGTGCCACCTCTTCGGGGTTTGGAACCGGGGAGCTGTTTTTT.

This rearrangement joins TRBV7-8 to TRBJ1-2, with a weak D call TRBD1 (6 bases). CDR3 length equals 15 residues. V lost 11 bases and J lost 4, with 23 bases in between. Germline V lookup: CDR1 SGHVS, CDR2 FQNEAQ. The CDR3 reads CAEYRDMSFFYGYTF. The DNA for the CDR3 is TGTGCCGAGTACCGGGACATGTCCTTTTTCTATGGCTACACCTTC.

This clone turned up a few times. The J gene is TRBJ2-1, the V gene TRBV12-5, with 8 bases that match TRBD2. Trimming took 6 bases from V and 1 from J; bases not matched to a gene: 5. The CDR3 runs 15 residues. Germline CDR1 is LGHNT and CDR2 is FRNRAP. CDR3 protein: CASGREGLSYNEQFF. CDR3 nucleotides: TGTGCTAGTGGCCGGGAGGGTTTATCCTACAATGAGCAGTTCTTC.

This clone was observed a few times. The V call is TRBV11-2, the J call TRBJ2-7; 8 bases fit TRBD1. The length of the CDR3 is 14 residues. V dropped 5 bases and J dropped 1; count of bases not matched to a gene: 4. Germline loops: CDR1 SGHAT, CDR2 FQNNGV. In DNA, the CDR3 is TGTGCCAGCAGCCAAGGGACAGGTTCCTACGAGCAGTACTTC. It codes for CASSQGTGSYEQYF.

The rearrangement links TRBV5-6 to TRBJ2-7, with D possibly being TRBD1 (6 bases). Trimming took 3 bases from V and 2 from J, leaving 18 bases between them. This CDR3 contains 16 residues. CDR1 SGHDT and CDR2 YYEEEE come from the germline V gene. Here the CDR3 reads CASSSSDRYDTYEQYF. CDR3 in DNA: TGTGCCAGCAGCTCTTCGGACAGATACGATACCTACGAGCAGTACTTC.

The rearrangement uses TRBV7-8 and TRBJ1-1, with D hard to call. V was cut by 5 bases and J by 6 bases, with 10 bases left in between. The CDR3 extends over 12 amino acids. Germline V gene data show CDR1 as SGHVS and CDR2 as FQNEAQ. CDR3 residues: CASSMVSAEAFF. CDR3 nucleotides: TGTGCCAGCAGCATGGTCAGCGCTGAAGCTTTCTTT.

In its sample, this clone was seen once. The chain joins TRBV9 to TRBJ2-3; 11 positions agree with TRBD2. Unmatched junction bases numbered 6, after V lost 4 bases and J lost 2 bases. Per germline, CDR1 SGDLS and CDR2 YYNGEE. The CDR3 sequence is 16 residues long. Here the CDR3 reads CASSPTGLADTDTQYF. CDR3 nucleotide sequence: TGTGCCAGCAGCCCCACGGGACTAGCGGACACAGATACGCAGTATTTT. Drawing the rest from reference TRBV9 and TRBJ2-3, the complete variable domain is DSGVTQTPKHLITATGQRVTLRCSPRSGDLSVYWYQQSLDQGLQFLIQYYNGEERAKGNILERFSAQQFPDLHSELNLSSLELGDSALYFCASSPTGLADTDTQYFGPGTRLTVL.

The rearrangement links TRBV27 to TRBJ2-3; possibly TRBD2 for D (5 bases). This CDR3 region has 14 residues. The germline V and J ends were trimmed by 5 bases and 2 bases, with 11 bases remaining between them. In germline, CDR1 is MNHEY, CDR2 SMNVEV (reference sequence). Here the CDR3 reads CASSVPGTTDTQYF. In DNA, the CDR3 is TGTGCCAGCAGTGTTCCGGGAACCACAGATACGCAGTATTTT.

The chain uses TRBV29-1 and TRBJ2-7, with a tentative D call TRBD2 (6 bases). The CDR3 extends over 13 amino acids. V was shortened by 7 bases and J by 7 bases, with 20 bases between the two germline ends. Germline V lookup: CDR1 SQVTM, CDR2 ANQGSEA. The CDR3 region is CSGRDLFQAEQYF. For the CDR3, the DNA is TGCAGCGGGAGGGACCTCTTCCAGGCGGAGCAGTACTTC.

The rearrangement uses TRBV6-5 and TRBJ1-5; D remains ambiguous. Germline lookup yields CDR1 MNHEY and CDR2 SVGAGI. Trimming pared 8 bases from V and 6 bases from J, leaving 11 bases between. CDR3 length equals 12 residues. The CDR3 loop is CASPLAGQPQHF. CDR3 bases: TGTGCCAGCCCCCTAGCGGGTCAGCCCCAGCATTTT.

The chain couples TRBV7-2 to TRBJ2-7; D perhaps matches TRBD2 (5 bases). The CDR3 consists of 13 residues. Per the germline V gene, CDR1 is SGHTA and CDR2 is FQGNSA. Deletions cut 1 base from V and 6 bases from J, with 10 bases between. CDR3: CASSLGGPTEQYF. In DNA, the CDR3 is TGTGCCAGCAGCTTAGGCGGGCCGACCGAGCAGTACTTC.